Described below is a single T cell receptor (beta chain) sequence and its context. The data were produced by immunoSEQ multiplex PCR, yet TCRdb's version contains in-frame clones alone and is incomplete. Altogether around 140,000 clones are present, 85% to 95% being singletons, with the ten largest covering 13%. This entry is derived from a study of control samples from healthy donors and cancer patients. Germline lookup yields CDR1 WSHSY and CDR2 SAAADI. The CDR3 contains 15 residues. The junction had 11 bases not matched to a gene; V was cut back by 8 bases and J by 6 bases. The chain links TRBV10-2 to TRBJ2-1, with 9 nucleotides matching TRBD2. This clonotype was obtained from a man aged 35-49 years in good health. Sequencing used blood. CDR3 nucleotides: TGCGCCAGCGGGGGGGCGGGGGGGCCGGTCAATGAGCAGTTCTTC. This encodes CASGGAGGPVNEQFF.